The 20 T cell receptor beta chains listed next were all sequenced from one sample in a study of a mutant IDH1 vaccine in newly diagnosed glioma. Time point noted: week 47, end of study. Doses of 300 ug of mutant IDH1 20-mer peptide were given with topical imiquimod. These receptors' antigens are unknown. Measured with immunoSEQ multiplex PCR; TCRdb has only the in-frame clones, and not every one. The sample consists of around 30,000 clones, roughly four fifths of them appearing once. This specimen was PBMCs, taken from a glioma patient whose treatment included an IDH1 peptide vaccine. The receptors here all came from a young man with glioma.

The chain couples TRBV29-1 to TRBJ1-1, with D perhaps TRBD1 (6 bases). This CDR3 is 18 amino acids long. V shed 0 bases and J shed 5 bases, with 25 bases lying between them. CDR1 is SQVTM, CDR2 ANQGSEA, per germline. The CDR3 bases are TGCAGCGTTGAAGATAGCTGGGGGGCTGCGGTTGAAGGAACTGAAGCTTTCTTT. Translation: CSVEDSWGAAVEGTEAFF.

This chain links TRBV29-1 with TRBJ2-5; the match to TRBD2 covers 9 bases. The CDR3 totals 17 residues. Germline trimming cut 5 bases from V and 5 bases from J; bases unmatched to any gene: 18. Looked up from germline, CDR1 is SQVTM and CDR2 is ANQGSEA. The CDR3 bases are TGCAGCGTTCTCCGGGGGGGTAGCGGGAGCCTCCGGGAGACCCAGTACTTC. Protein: CSVLRGGSGSLRETQYF.

Written as DNA, the CDR3 is TGTGCCATACAGGCCGGGGCGGCTGAAGCTTTCTTT. Its translation is CAIQAGAAEAFF. V gene TRBV10-3 combines with J gene TRBJ1-1; TRBD1 is a possible D gene (5 bases). This CDR3 is 12 amino acids long. The germline gives CDR1 ENHRY, CDR2 SYGVKD. The V end lost 9 bases, the J end lost 6 bases, and 14 bases lay between the germline ends.

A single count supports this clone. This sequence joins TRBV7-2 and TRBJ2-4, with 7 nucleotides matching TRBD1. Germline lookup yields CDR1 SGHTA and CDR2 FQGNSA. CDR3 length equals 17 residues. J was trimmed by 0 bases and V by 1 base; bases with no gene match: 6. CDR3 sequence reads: CASSLGQDRRAKNIQYF. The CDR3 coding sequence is TGTGCCAGCAGCTTAGGGCAGGACAGGAGAGCCAAAAACATTCAGTACTTC.

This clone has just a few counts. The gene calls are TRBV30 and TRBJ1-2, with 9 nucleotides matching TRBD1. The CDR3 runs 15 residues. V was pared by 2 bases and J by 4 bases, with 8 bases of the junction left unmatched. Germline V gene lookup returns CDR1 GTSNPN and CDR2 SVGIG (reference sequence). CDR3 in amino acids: CAWSLGQGRAYGYTF. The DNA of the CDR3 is TGTGCCTGGAGTCTAGGACAGGGGAGGGCCTATGGCTACACCTTC. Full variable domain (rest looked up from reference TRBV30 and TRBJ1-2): SQTIHQWPATLVQPVGSPLSLECTVEGTSNPNLYWYRQAAGRGLQLLFYSVGIGQISSEVPQNLSASRPQDRQFILSSKKLLLSDSGFYLCAWSLGQGRAYGYTFGSGTRLTVV.

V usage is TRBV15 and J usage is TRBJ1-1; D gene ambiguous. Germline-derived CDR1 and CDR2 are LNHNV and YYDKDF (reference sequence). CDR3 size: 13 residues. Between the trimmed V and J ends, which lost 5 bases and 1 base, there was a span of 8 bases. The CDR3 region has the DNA TGTGCCACCAGCGACGTCTCGAACACTGAAGCTTTCTTT. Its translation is CATSDVSNTEAFF.

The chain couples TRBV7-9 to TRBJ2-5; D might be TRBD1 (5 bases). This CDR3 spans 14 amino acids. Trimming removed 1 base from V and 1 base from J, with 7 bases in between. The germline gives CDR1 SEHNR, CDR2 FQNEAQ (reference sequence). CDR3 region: CASSLVDSQETQYF. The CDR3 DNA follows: TGTGCCAGCAGCTTAGTTGACAGCCAAGAGACCCAGTACTTC.

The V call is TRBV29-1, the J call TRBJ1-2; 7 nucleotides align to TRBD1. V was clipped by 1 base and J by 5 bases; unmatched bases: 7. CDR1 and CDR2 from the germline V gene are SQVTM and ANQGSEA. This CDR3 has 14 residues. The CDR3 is CSVEGRGQSYGYTF. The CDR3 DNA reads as TGCAGCGTTGAAGGACGGGGACAGAGTTATGGCTACACCTTC.

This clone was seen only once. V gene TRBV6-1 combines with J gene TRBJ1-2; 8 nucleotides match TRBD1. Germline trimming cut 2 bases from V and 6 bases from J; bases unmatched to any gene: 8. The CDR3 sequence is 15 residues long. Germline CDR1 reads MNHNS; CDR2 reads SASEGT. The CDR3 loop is CASSESAGGINGYTF. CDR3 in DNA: TGTGCCAGCAGTGAATCGGCAGGGGGCATAAATGGCTACACCTTC.

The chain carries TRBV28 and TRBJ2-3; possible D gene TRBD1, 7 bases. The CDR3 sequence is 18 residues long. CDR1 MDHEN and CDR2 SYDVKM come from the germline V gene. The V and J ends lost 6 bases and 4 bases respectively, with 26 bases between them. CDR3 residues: CASSLHIPGTAGSDTQYF. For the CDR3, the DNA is TGTGCCAGCAGCCTGCACATCCCGGGGACAGCGGGTTCAGATACGCAGTATTTT.

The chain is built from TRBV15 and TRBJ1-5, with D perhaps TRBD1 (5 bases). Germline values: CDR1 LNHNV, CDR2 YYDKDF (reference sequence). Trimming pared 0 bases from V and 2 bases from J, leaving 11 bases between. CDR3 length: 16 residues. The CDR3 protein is CATSRDRTGGNQPQHF. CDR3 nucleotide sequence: TGTGCCACCAGCAGAGATAGAACAGGCGGCAATCAGCCCCAGCATTTT. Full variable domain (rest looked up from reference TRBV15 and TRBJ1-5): DAMVIQNPRYQVTQFGKPVTLSCSQTLNHNVMYWYQQKSSQAPKLLFHYYDKDFNNEADTPDNFQSRRPNTSFCFLDIRSPGLGDTAMYLCATSRDRTGGNQPQHFGDGTRLSIL.

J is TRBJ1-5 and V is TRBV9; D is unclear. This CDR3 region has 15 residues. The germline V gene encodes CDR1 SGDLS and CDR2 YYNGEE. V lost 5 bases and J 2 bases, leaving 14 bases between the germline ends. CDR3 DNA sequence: TGTGCCAGCAGTCCCCATTCGGTTGGCAATCAGCCCCAGCATTTT. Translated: CASSPHSVGNQPQHF.

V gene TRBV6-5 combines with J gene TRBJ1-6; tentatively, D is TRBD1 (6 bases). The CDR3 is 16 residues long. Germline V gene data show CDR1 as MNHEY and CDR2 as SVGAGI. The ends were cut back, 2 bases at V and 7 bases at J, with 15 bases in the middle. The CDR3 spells CASSYRGEGWNSPLHF. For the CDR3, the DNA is TGTGCCAGCAGTTACAGGGGGGAGGGTTGGAATTCACCCCTCCACTTT.

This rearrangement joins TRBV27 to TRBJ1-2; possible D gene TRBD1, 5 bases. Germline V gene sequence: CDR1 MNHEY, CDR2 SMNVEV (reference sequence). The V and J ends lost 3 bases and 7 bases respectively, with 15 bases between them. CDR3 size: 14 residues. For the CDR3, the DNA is TGTGCCAGCAGTTTCCTGGGGGGAGATGGTGGCTACACCTTC. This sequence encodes CASSFLGGDGGYTF.

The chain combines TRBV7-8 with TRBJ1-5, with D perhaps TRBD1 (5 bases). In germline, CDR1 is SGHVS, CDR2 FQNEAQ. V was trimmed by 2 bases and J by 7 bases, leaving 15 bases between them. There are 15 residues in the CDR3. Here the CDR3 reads CASSLWAGPSQPQHF. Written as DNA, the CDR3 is TGTGCCAGCAGCTTATGGGCAGGGCCGTCGCAGCCCCAGCATTTT.

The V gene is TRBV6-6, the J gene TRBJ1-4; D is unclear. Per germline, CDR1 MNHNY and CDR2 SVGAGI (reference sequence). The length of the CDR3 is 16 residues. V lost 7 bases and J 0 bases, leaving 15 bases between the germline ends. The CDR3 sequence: CASTPGSAATNEKLFF. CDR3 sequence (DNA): TGTGCCAGCACTCCAGGCAGCGCTGCAACTAATGAAAAACTGTTTTTT.

The CDR3 loop reads CASSYDREETQYF. CDR3 nucleotide sequence: TGTGCCAGCAGCTACGACAGGGAAGAGACCCAGTACTTC. The rearrangement uses TRBV7-7 and TRBJ2-5; 7 bases align to TRBD1. The CDR3 is 13 residues long. Unmatched junction bases numbered 2, after V lost 4 bases and J lost 3 bases. Germline V lookup: CDR1 SSHAT, CDR2 FNYEAQ (reference sequence). Based on the CDR3 plus reference TRBV7-7 and TRBJ2-5, the full variable domain is GAGVSQSPRYKVTKRGQDVTLRCDPISSHATLYWYQQALGQGPEFLTYFNYEAQPDKSGLPSDRFSAERPEGSISTLTIQRTEQRDSAMYRCASSYDREETQYFGPGTRLLVL.

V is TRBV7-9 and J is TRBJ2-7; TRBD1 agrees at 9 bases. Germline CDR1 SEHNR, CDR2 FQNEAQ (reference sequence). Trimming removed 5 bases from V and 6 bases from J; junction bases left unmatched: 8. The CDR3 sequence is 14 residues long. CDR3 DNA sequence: TGTGCCAGCAGCCTCACAGGGGGCGGATCCGAGCAGTACTTC. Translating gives CASSLTGGGSEQYF.

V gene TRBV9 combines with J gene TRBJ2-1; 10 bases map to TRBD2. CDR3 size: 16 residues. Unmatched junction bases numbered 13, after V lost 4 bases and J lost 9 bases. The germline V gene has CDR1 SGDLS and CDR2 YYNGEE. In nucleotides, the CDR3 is TGTGCCAGCAGCCCCAACGGGCGAGCGGGGGGGCTTGAGCAGTTCTTC. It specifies CASSPNGRAGGLEQFF.

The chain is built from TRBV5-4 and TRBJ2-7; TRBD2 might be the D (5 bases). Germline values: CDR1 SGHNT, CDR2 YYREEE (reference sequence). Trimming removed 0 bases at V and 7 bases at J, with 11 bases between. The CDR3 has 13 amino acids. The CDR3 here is CASSLDVRGEQYF. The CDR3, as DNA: TGTGCCAGCAGCTTGGACGTACGCGGGGAGCAGTACTTC.